These T cell receptor beta chains were read from a single sample in a study of identical twins. TCRdb reprocessed the 5' RACE reads via MiXCR and lists one record per CDR3 protein. The sample lists hundreds of thousands of distinct CDR3 sequences; around 20% were seen once. This sample was also put to use in a study of T cells expressing NK-cell markers.

Sequenced: PBMCs. The receptors were gathered from a woman younger than 30 in good health. CDR3s leave out the opening cysteine and the closing phenylalanine or tryptophan. The order of the fields is J gene, V gene, CDR3 protein.

j_gene: TRBJ2-6
v_gene: TRBV20-1
CDR3aa: SAYISGANVLT

j_gene: TRBJ1-5
v_gene: TRBV5-1
CDR3aa: ASSLDGGAGQPQH

j_gene: TRBJ2-2
v_gene: TRBV4-1
CDR3aa: ASSSRGNTGELF

j_gene: TRBJ1-1
v_gene: TRBV2
CDR3aa: ASRPGSEAF

j_gene: TRBJ2-1
v_gene: TRBV7-2
CDR3aa: ASSLTSDYNEQF

j_gene: TRBJ2-3
v_gene: TRBV20-1
CDR3aa: SARDPLAGDLSTDTQY

j_gene: TRBJ2-1
v_gene: TRBV5-1
CDR3aa: ASSPGQGENEQF

j_gene: TRBJ2-5
v_gene: TRBV12-5
CDR3aa: ASGLGLRGETQY

j_gene: TRBJ2-1
v_gene: TRBV7-9
CDR3aa: ASSLFQGSNEQF

j_gene: TRBJ2-3
v_gene: TRBV12-3/TRBV12-4
CDR3aa: ASSWGHDTQY

j_gene: TRBJ2-3
v_gene: TRBV5-1
CDR3aa: ASSLVSTGADTQY

j_gene: TRBJ2-2
v_gene: TRBV29-1
CDR3aa: SVEFPQTGELF

j_gene: TRBJ1-5
v_gene: TRBV6-5
CDR3aa: ASSYSGRGVSNQPQH

j_gene: TRBJ1-5
v_gene: TRBV20-1
CDR3aa: SARGSQGGNQPQH

j_gene: TRBJ2-1
v_gene: TRBV12-3/TRBV12-4
CDR3aa: ASGLGVGNEQF

j_gene: TRBJ2-5
v_gene: TRBV5-6
CDR3aa: ASRPLAGETQY

j_gene: TRBJ2-1
v_gene: TRBV29-1
CDR3aa: SVGGESSYNEQF

j_gene: TRBJ2-3
v_gene: TRBV12-3/TRBV12-4
CDR3aa: ASSLGGHRTDTQY

j_gene: TRBJ2-7
v_gene: TRBV5-1
CDR3aa: ASSSGQGHYEQY

j_gene: TRBJ2-5
v_gene: TRBV20-1
CDR3aa: SAQKAGPRETQY

j_gene: TRBJ1-5
v_gene: TRBV5-6
CDR3aa: ASSFWDTPHQPQH